This T cell receptor (beta chain) comes out of a study of spatial heterogeneity in lung cancer (dated by TCRdb to the late 2010s). Turning to the overall study: Beta-chain transcripts were consistently detected in greater numbers than alpha-chain transcripts, which likely reflected higher beta-chain transcript abundance. In non-small cell lung cancer, the study made a quantitative comparison of TCR alpha and beta repertoires among multiple tumor regions, matched nontumor lung and blood. At surgery, both alpha and beta chains were TCR-sequenced in over 200 tumor regions, about 61 matched nontumor lung samples and over 50 PBMC samples. Nonsynonymous mutation counts, determined by whole-exome sequencing of tumor tissue, were related to TCR repertoire features. In tumor regions, TCR transcript counts showed a strong correlation with a T cell transcriptional module score derived from matched bulk RNA-seq. In the raw uncorrected reads, each unique combination of TCR and UMI appeared more than ten times on average.

Trimming removed 10 bases from V and 2 bases from J, leaving 13 bases between the germline ends. CDR1 and CDR2, looked up from the germline V gene, are KGHSH and LQKENI. From cysteine to phenylalanine, the CDR3 is 13 amino acids long. The sequence is cut down to CDR3 DNA, 39 bases in frame from base 1. This clonotype came up many times. Its antigen remains undetermined. The record has no base qualities; no much larger clone is one base away. In the paper's terms, the time point label means: sample taken at primary tumor resection. The donors were about 65 patients from the lung TRACERx cohort who had early-stage, untreated non-small cell lung cancer. TCR sequencing used whole RNA extracted from tumor and nontumor lung tissue, or from cryopreserved PBMC samples, without cell sorting. Patients were selected for TCR sequencing only if sufficient RNA was available from at least two tumor regions. A lung pathologist reviewed the tumor and adjacent nontumor lung specimens before the specimens were selected.

The library relied on 5' RACE. Sequencing used a NextSeq 500. To allow correction of PCR and sequencing errors, the TCR library protocol tagged every TCR cDNA molecule with a unique molecular identifier. The published analysis was carried out like this. TCR identification, UMI-based error correction and CDR3 extraction were performed with Decombinator tools. Expanded TCRs were defined as those above a frequency of 2 per 1,000, corresponding to the top 1% of the tumor frequency distribution. Expanded tumor TCRs were classed as regional if statistically deemed absent (corrected P<0.05) from at least one tumor region, otherwise ubiquitous. Renyi diversity was calculated using the R vegan package after each repertoire was subsampled 100 times to 5,000 TCRs. CDR3 similarity networks were built from amino acid triplet string-kernel similarity, connecting CDR3s with pairwise similarity above 0.82. Clones were called with MiXCR by TCRdb after fastp trimmed the public reads at Q25, and only in-frame beta chains were retained. CDR3 protein duplicates are merged, each entry listing the most common genes and DNA. These V and J calls rely on TCRdb rather than the paper's analysis. The sample table shows about 100,000 distinct CDR3 sequences, and under 4.5% are seen once. 21% of the sample goes to the ten largest clones.

What the work shows at the level of the full study, not this receptor alone: The tumor nonsynonymous mutation count correlated with the number of expanded intratumoral alpha and beta TCRs. Additional single-cell paired TCR alpha and beta sequencing was considered necessary to confirm, at a functional level, the hypothesis that regional TCRs recognize regional mutations. TCR-seq coverage of tumor T cells was estimated to be only about 6.7% for alpha chains and 13% for beta chains. Counts of ubiquitous and regional expanded TCRs were found to correlate with counts of ubiquitous and regional nonsynonymous mutations, respectively.

This sequence uses TRBV18 and TRBJ2-3; the D gene is not confidently resolved. The sequencing used lung tumor tissue, collected at surgery. This receptor was obtained from a male donor with early-stage non-small cell lung cancer. The DNA sequence is as follows: TGTGCCACCCTCCCCCGGAACACAGATACGCAGTATTTT. This encodes CATLPRNTDTQYF.